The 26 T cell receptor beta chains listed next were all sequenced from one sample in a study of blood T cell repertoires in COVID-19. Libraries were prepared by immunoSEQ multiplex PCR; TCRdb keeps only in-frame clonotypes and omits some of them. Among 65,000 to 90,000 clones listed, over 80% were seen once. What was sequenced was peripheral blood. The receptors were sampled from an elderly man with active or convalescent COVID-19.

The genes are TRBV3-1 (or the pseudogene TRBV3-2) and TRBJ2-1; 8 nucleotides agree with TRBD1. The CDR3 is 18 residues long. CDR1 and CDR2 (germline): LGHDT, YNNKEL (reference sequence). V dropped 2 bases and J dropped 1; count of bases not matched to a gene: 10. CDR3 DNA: TGTGCCAGCAGCCAACGGGCAGGGGGCTATGTTTCCTACAATGAGCAGTTCTTC. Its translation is CASSQRAGGYVSYNEQFF.

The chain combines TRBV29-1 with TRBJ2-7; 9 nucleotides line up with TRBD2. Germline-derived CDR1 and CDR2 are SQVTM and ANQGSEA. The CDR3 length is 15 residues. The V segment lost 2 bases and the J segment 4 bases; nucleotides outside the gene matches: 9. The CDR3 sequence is CSVEQASGVSYEQYF. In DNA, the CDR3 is TGCAGCGTTGAACAGGCTAGCGGGGTTTCTTACGAGCAGTACTTC.

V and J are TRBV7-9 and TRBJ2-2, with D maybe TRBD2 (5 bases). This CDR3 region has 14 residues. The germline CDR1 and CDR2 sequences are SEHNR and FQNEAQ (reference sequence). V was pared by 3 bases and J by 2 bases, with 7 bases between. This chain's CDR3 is CASSLDFNTGELFF. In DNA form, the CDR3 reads TGTGCCAGCAGCTTGGACTTTAACACCGGGGAGCTGTTTTTT.

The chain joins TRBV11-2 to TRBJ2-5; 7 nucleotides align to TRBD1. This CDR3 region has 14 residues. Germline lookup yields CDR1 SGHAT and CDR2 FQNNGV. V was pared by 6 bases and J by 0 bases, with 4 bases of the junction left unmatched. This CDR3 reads CASRQGVYQETQYF. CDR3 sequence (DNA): TGTGCCAGCAGGCAGGGGGTTTACCAAGAGACCCAGTACTTC. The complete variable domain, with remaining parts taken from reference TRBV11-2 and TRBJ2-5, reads EAGVAQSPRYKIIEKRQSVAFWCNPISGHATLYWYQQILGQGPKLLIQFQNNGVVDDSQLPKDRFSAERLKGVDSTLKIQPAKLEDSAVYLCASRQGVYQETQYFGPGTRLLVL.

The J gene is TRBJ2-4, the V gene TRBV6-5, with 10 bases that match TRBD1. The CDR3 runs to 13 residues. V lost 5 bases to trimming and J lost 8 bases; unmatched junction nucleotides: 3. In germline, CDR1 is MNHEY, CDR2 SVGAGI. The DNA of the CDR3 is TGTGCCAGCAGTCAGGACAGGGGGTACATTCAGTACTTC. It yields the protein CASSQDRGYIQYF.

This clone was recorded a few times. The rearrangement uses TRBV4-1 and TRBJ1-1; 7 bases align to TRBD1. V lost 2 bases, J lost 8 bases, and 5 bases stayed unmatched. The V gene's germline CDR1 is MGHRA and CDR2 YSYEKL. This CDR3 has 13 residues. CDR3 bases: TGCGCCAGCAGCCAATGGCAGGGGGAGGAAGCTTTCTTT. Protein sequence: CASSQWQGEEAFF.

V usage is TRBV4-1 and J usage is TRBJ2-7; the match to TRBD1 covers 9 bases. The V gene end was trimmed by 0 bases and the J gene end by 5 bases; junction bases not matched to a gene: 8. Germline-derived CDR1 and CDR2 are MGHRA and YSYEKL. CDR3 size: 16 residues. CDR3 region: CASSQDKGQGSHEQYF. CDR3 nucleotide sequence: TGCGCCAGCAGCCAAGATAAGGGACAGGGTAGCCACGAGCAGTACTTC.

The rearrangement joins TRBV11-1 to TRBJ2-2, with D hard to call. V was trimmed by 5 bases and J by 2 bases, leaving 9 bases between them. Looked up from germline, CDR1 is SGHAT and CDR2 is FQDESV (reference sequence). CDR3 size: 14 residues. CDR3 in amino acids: CASSQTENTGELFF. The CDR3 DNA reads TGTGCCAGCAGCCAAACAGAAAACACCGGGGAGCTGTTTTTT.

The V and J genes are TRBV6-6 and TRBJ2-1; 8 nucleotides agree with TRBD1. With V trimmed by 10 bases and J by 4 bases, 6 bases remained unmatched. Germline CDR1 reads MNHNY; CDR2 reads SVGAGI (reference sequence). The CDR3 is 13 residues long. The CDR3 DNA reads TGTGCCACCAAGGACAGGGAGTACAATGAGCAGTTCTTC. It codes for CATKDREYNEQFF.

In DNA, the CDR3 is TGTGCCAGCAGCCGGACAGATTTTAGCAATCAGCCCCAGCATTTT. Amino acids: CASSRTDFSNQPQHF. The V and J genes are TRBV7-9 and TRBJ1-5; D perhaps matches TRBD1 (6 bases). The CDR3 consists of 15 residues. Germline CDR1 SEHNR, CDR2 FQNEAQ (reference sequence). V was trimmed by 5 bases and J by 0 bases, leaving 11 bases between them.

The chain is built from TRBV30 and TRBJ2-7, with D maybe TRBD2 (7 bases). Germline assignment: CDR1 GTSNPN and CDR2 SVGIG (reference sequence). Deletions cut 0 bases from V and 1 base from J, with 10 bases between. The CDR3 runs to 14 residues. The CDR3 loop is CAWSVGGTSYEQYF. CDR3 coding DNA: TGTGCCTGGAGTGTGGGGGGGACATCCTACGAGCAGTACTTC.

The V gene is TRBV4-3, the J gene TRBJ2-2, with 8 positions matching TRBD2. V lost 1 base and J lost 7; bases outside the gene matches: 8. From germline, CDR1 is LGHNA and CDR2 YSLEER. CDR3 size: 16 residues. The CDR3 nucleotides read TGCGCCAGCAGCCAAGTATGGCTAGCGGGCGGCGGGGAGCTGTTTTTT. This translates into CASSQVWLAGGGELFF.

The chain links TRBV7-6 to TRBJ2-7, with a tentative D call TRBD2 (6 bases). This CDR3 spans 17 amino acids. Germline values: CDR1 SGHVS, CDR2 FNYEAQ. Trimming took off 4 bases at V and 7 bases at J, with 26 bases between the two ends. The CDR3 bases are TGTGCCAGCAGCTCGCTCCCGGGGGACGGCAGATCACGGGAGCAGTACTTC. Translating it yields CASSSLPGDGRSREQYF.

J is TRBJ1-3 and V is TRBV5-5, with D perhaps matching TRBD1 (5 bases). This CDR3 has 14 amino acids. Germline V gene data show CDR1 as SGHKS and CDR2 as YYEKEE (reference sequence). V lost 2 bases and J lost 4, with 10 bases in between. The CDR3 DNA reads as TGTGCCAGCAGCTTTCGTTCAGGGGGAAACACCATATATTTT. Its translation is CASSFRSGGNTIYF.

The CDR3 sequence is CASSYSPSGRGNEQYF. DNA of the CDR3: TGTGCCAGCAGTTACTCTCCCAGCGGGCGCGGGAACGAGCAGTACTTC. The gene calls are TRBV6-6 and TRBJ2-7; weak D call: TRBD2 (6 bases). V shed 0 bases and J shed 5 bases, with 17 bases lying between them. Germline V CDR1 and CDR2: MNHNY, SVGAGI (reference sequence). CDR3 length equals 16 residues.

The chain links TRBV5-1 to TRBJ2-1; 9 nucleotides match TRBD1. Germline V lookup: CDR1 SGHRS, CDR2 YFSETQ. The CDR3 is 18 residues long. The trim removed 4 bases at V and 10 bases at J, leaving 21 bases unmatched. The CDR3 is CASSNNPGTGFSFGEQFF. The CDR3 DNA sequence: TGCGCCAGCAGCAACAACCCCGGGACAGGGTTTTCCTTCGGGGAGCAGTTCTTC.

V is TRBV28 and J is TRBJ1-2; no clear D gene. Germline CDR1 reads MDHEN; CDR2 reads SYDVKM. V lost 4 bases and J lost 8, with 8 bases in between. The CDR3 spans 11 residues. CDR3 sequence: CASSSIVGYTF. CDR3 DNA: TGTGCCAGCAGTTCGATAGTCGGCTACACCTTC.

The CDR3 DNA reads TGTGCCAGCAGCTTTAGCGGAGGACAGGGGAATGAAAAACTGTTTTTT. Its protein is CASSFSGGQGNEKLFF. The chain carries TRBV5-6 and TRBJ1-4, with 9 nucleotides matching TRBD1. Germline CDR1 reads SGHDT; CDR2 reads YYEEEE. V trimming: 2 bases; J trimming: 5 bases; junction bases outside the gene matches: 7. The length of the CDR3 is 16 residues.

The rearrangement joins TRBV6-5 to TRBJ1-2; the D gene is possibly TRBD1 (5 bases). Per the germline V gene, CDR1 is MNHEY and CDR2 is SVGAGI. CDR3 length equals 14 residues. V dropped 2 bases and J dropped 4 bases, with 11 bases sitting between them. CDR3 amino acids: CASSYEAGPYGYTF. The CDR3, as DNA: TGTGCCAGCAGTTACGAAGCAGGGCCCTATGGCTACACCTTC.

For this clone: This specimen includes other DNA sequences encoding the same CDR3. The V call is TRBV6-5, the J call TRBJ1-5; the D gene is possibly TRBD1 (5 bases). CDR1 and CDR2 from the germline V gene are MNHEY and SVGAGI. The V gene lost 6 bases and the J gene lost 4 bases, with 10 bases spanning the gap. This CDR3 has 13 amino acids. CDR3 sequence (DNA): TGTGCCAGCAGCCTTGACAGTAATCAGCCCCAGCATTTT. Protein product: CASSLDSNQPQHF.

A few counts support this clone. CDR3 nucleotides: TGTGCCAGCAGTAAGGGGACAGACTATAGCAATCAGCCCCAGCATTTT. It translates to CASSKGTDYSNQPQHF. The J gene is TRBJ1-5, the V gene TRBV6-6; 7 bases are shared with TRBD1. The CDR3 runs to 16 residues. Germline V gene lookup returns CDR1 MNHNY and CDR2 SVGAGI (reference sequence). V was pared by 5 bases and J by 0 bases, with 7 bases of the junction left unmatched.

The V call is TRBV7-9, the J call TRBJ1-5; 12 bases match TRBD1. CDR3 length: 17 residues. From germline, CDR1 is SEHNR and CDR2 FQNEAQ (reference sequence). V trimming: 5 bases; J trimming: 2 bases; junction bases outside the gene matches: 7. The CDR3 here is CASSRDRGPRGNQPQHF. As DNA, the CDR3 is TGTGCCAGCAGCAGGGACAGGGGGCCTAGGGGCAATCAGCCCCAGCATTTT.

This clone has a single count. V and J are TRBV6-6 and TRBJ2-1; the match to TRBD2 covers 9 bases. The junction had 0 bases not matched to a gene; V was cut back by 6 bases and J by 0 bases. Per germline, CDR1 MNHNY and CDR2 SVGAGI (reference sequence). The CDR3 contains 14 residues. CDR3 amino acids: CASRTSGSYNEQFF. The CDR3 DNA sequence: TGTGCCAGCAGGACTAGCGGCTCCTACAATGAGCAGTTCTTC.

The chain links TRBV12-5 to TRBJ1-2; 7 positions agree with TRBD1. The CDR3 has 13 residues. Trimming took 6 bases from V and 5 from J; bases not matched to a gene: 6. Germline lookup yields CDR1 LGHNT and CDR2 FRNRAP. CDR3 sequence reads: CASGRTGPYGYTF. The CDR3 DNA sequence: TGTGCTAGTGGGCGGACAGGCCCATATGGCTACACCTTC.

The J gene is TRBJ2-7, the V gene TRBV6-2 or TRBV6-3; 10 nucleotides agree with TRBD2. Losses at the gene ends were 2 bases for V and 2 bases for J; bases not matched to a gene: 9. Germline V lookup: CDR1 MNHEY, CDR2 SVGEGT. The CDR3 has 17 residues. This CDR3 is CASSYAQGTSVTYEQYF. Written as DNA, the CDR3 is TGTGCCAGCAGTTACGCACAAGGGACTAGCGTAACCTACGAGCAGTACTTC.

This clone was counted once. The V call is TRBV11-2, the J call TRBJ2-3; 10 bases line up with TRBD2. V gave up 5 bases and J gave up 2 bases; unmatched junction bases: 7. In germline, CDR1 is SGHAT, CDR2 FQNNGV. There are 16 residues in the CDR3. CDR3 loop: CASSRGLARFTDTQYF. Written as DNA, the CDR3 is TGTGCCAGCAGCAGGGGACTAGCGAGATTCACAGATACGCAGTATTTT.